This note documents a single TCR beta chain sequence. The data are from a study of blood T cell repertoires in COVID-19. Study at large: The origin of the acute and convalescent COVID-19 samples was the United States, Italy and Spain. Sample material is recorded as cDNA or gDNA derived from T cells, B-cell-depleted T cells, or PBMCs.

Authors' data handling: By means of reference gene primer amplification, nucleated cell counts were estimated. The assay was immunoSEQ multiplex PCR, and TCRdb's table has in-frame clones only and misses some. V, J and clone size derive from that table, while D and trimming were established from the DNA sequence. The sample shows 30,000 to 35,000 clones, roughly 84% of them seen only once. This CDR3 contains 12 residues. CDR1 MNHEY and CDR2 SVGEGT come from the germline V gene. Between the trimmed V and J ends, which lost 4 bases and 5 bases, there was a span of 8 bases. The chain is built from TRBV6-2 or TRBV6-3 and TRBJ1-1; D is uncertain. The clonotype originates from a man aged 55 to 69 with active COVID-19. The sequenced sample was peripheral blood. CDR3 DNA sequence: TGTGCCAGCAGTTCGCGGAGGACTGAAGCTTTCTTT. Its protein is CASSSRRTEAFF.